This T cell receptor (beta chain) derives from a study of T-cell memory formation after mild COVID-19. As for the study in general: Clusters of TCRs were largely donor specific. General study findings and limits: The study detected some responding clones in pre-infection memory, suggesting cross-reactive memory joined.

5'RACE primed at constant segments yielded TCR alpha and TCR beta cDNA libraries bearing sample barcodes and UMIs. TCRdb re-analysed the 5' RACE reads in MiXCR, keeping a single row per CDR3 protein. The table includes approximately 570,000 distinct CDR3 sequences, around 17% detected once. Details on this clonotype: Its antigen is not known.

What was sequenced was PBMCs or a T cell subset sorted from them (not recorded which). This receptor was identified in an adult woman who had mild COVID-19 (a few samples of this study predate the infection). Cell type and time point are not known.

The CDR3 region is CAISEPGQGRTEAFF. DNA for the CDR3: TGTGCCATCAGTGAGCCCGGACAGGGACGCACTGAAGCTTTCTTT. The rearrangement links TRBV10-3 to TRBJ1-1; 8 bases fit TRBD1. Germline loops: CDR1 ENHRY, CDR2 SYGVKD. V shed 2 bases and J 4 bases; nucleotides not matched to a gene: 6. The CDR3 covers 15 residues.